This T cell receptor (beta chain) is from a study of T cell responses to AZD1222 COVID-19 vaccine. General study findings and limits: Females made up more of the donors, who were largely white British, and clonal diversity may have come out too low.

The assay was immunoSEQ multiplex PCR, and TCRdb's table has in-frame clones only and misses some. Among around 140,000 clones listed, roughly 92% were seen once. The CDR3 spans 14 residues. Germline CDR1 is SGDLS and CDR2 is YYNGEE. V trimming: 0 bases; J trimming: 2 bases; junction bases outside the gene matches: 2. Second-dose groups at about 4 or about 12 weeks were pooled. With regard to this clone: Its antigen is unknown.

The TCR originated in an adult who received the AZD1222 COVID-19 vaccine. The chain carries TRBV9 and TRBJ2-7; 7 bases map to TRBD2. The material sequenced was peripheral blood, taken 28 days after the second AZD1222 dose. CDR3: CASSVGGSTYEQYF. The CDR3 DNA sequence: TGTGCCAGCAGCGTAGGCGGGAGTACCTACGAGCAGTACTTC.